These 13 T cell receptor beta chains originate from one sample sequenced in a study of graft-versus-host responses after intestinal transplantation. The authors processed graft tissue to release intraepithelial and lamina propria lymphocytes. Using immunoSEQ multiplex PCR, the repertoire was profiled, and TCRdb retains in-frame clones only, with some absent. The sample yields about 18,000 clones, 82% seen once. The source material was ileum tissue, sampled 17 days after transplant. These receptors originate from a human patient who received an intestinal transplant, so some T cells may come from the graft donor.

The gene calls are TRBV20-1 and TRBJ1-1; TRBD1 is a possible D gene (5 bases). The CDR3 runs to 11 residues. Germline V gene lookup returns CDR1 DFQATT and CDR2 SNEGSKA (reference sequence). Trimming took 6 bases from V and 4 from J, leaving 9 bases between them. The CDR3 sequence: CSAGVVTEAFF. The CDR3 nucleotides read TGCAGTGCGGGGGTGGTCACTGAAGCTTTCTTT.

The chain's CDR3 is CASRPLGTGGSYEQYF. The CDR3 DNA follows: TGTGCCAGCAGACCCTTAGGGACAGGGGGGTCGTACGAGCAGTACTTC. The gene calls are TRBV28 and TRBJ2-7; 11 nucleotides match TRBD1. Trimming cost V 6 bases and J 4 bases; bases outside gene matches: 11. The CDR3 has 16 amino acids. Germline lookup yields CDR1 MDHEN and CDR2 SYDVKM.

This clone was observed a few times. The V call is TRBV9, the J call TRBJ2-1; 8 bases are shared with TRBD2. The CDR3 runs 13 residues. Unmatched junction bases numbered 5, after V lost 4 bases and J lost 8 bases. CDR1 is SGDLS, CDR2 YYNGEE, per germline. CDR3 nucleotides: TGTGCCAGCAGCTCTGGACTAGCCTATGAGCAGTTCTTC. It translates to CASSSGLAYEQFF.

This clone was observed once. The chain's CDR3 is CASTPGHFEQYF. The CDR3 region has the DNA TGTGCCAGCACCCCGGGACACTTCGAGCAGTACTTC. V gene TRBV28 combines with J gene TRBJ2-5; the D gene is possibly TRBD1 (6 bases). The J call could be wrong; TRBJ2-7 is a better fit for the DNA end. This CDR3 spans 12 amino acids. Germline loops: CDR1 MDHEN, CDR2 SYDVKM.

The J gene is TRBJ2-7, the V gene TRBV6-5; the match to TRBD2 covers 8 bases. CDR3 size: 16 residues. CDR1 is MNHEY and CDR2 is SVGAGI in the germline V gene. V trimming: 0 bases; J trimming: 2 bases; junction bases outside the gene matches: 6. The CDR3 DNA is TGTGCCAGCAGTTACTCATCGGTAGCGGGACCCTACGAGCAGTACTTC. Translating it yields CASSYSSVAGPYEQYF.

The chain couples TRBV13 to TRBJ2-1; the match to TRBD2 covers 12 bases. V lost 4 bases, J lost 6 bases, and 4 bases stayed unmatched. The CDR3 runs to 15 residues. Germline CDR1 and CDR2: PRHDT and FYEKMQ (reference sequence). The CDR3 DNA reads as TGTGCCAGCAGCTCTAGCGGGGGGGCTTTCAATGAGCAGTTCTTC. It translates to CASSSSGGAFNEQFF. The complete variable domain, with remaining parts taken from reference TRBV13 and TRBJ2-1, reads AAGVIQSPRHLIKEKRETATLKCYPIPRHDTVYWYQQGPGQDPQFLISFYEKMQSDKGSIPDRFSAQQFSDYHSELNMSSLELGDSALYFCASSSSGGAFNEQFFGPGTRLTVL.

The chain is built from TRBV4-1 and TRBJ1-1; D is possibly TRBD1 (6 bases). This CDR3 spans 14 amino acids. CDR1 and CDR2 from the germline V gene are MGHRA and YSYEKL. Between the trimmed V and J ends, which lost 3 bases and 0 bases, there was a span of 8 bases. CDR3: CASSHTGMNTEAFF. CDR3 sequence (DNA): TGCGCCAGCAGCCACACAGGGATGAACACTGAAGCTTTCTTT.

This clone turned up a few times. This chain uses TRBV27 with TRBJ1-1; weak D call: TRBD1 (5 bases). This CDR3 is 12 amino acids long. The V gene's germline CDR1 is MNHEY and CDR2 SMNVEV (reference sequence). Trimming took off 1 base at V and 9 bases at J, with 9 bases between the two ends. CDR3 nucleotide sequence: TGTGCCAGCAGTTTATTCCGGGGCCAAGCTTTCTTT. Translating gives CASSLFRGQAFF.

The chain recombines TRBV28 with TRBJ2-1, with D possibly TRBD2 on 5 matching bases. The V end was cut by 6 bases, the J end by 9 bases, with 21 bases between. Germline-derived CDR1 and CDR2 are MDHEN and SYDVKM. This CDR3 region has 15 residues. The CDR3 loop reads CASSGPPDSASEQFF. The CDR3 DNA reads TGTGCCAGCAGCGGACCCCCGGACTCGGCGAGTGAGCAGTTCTTC. Full variable domain (rest looked up from reference TRBV28 and TRBJ2-1): DVKVTQSSRYLVKRTGEKVFLECVQDMDHENMFWYRQDPGLGLRLIYFSYDVKMKEKGDIPEGYSVSREKKERFSLILESASTNQTSMYLCASSGPPDSASEQFFGPGTRLTVL.

V gene TRBV6-5 combines with J gene TRBJ1-3, with D unclear. The V gene lost 6 bases and the J gene lost 5 bases, with 11 bases spanning the gap. Germline lookup yields CDR1 MNHEY and CDR2 SVGAGI. The CDR3 length is 13 residues. CDR3: CASRELYRNTIYF. For the CDR3, the DNA is TGTGCCAGCAGGGAGCTTTACCGAAACACCATATATTTT.

This clone was found a few times. This sequence joins TRBV10-2 and TRBJ2-1, with 11 bases aligning to TRBD2. Germline lookup yields CDR1 WSHSY and CDR2 SAAADI. J lost 4 bases, V lost 6 bases, and 5 bases had no gene match. The CDR3 consists of 15 residues. The CDR3 is CASRTGTSGYNEQFF. CDR3 nucleotide sequence: TGCGCCAGCAGGACCGGGACTAGCGGATACAATGAGCAGTTCTTC.

CDR3 sequence: CASKASERAITDTQYF. CDR3 DNA: TGCGCCAGCAAGGCTTCGGAGCGGGCGATTACAGATACGCAGTATTTT. This sequence joins TRBV5-1 and TRBJ2-3; a weak D match, TRBD2 (6 bases). The V and J ends lost 6 bases and 3 bases respectively, with 20 bases between them. This CDR3 has 16 amino acids. The germline CDR1 and CDR2 sequences are SGHRS and YFSETQ. Filled out from reference TRBV5-1 and TRBJ2-3, the complete variable domain reads KAGVTQTPRYLIKTRGQQVTLSCSPISGHRSVSWYQQTPGQGLQFLFEYFSETQRNKGNFPGRFSGRQFSNSRSEMNVSTLELGDSALYLCASKASERAITDTQYFGPGTRLTVL.

This clone showed up just once. The CDR3 reads CASGLQESPIHEQFF. The CDR3 DNA is TGTGCCAGCGGACTACAGGAGAGCCCTATCCATGAGCAGTTCTTC. The rearrangement uses TRBV7-9 and TRBJ2-1, with TRBD2 as a possible D gene (6 bases). CDR3 size: 15 residues. From germline, CDR1 is SEHNR and CDR2 FQNEAQ (reference sequence). V was shortened by 8 bases and J by 8 bases, with 22 bases between the two germline ends.